The clone carrying this TCR beta chain was counted at least ten times. Its antigen is unidentified. Patients having uncontrolled infection, another autoimmune disease, pregnancy or lactation were not included. There were TCR beta CDR3 regions amplified from RNA transcripts. The HTBI set primed first-round TCR CDR3 RT-PCR. TCRdb recomputed calls from the multiplex PCR reads with MiXCR, one row per CDR3 protein. This table has 360,000 or so distinct CDR3 sequences, 18% appearing once. The entry originates in a study of T cells in Graves' hyperthyroidism and ophthalmopathy. In the study overall: The initial diagnosis was the point when peripheral blood was collected, ahead of any treatment.

Study-wide results and limits: Separation of ophthalmopathy from stable hyperthyroidism was achieved by a 13 V-J model. Clonotypes that were expanded in thyroid above 0.001 mostly appeared in blood too.

CDR1 is MNHEY, CDR2 SMNVEV, per germline (reference sequence). Trimming removed 5 bases from V and 3 bases from J, with 20 bases in between. This CDR3 has 16 amino acids. This chain connects TRBV27 to TRBJ2-7, with TRBD2 as a possible D gene (7 bases). This receptor was identified in a woman aged 40 to 50 with Graves' ophthalmopathy. Sample: blood. The DNA for the CDR3 is TGTGCCAGCAGTCCCGTAGGCGGGGGCTATCTCTACGAGCAGTACTTC. This translates into CASSPVGGGYLYEQYF.